These 16 T cell receptor beta chains came from one sample sequenced in a study of molecular identifiers for immune sequencing clone quantification. In TCRdb, the PCR reads were re-called with MiXCR into one record per CDR3 protein. This repertoire shows under 800,000 distinct CDR3 sequences, approximately 24% found once; its top ten account for about 0.8%. Specimen: naive CD8+ T cells from blood, with Jurkat cell RNA spiked in. Subset denoted: FACS-sorted CD8+CD4-CCR7+CD45RA+ naive T cells. These receptor sequences come from a human donor in good health. Some libraries in this study had Jurkat cell RNA spiked in.

The V and J genes are TRBV10-3 and TRBJ1-5; no definite D call. CDR1 and CDR2 from the germline V gene are ENHRY and SYGVKD. The CDR3 covers 13 residues. V was pared by 2 bases and J by 7 bases, with 9 bases between. CDR3 DNA: TGTGCCATCAGTGAGGAGGGTCTCCAGCCCCAGCATTTT. Translation gives CAISEEGLQPQHF.

This clonotype occurred many times. The chain is built from TRBV30 and TRBJ2-1; D gene ambiguous. This CDR3 is built from 16 residues. V lost 0 bases and J lost 4, with 16 bases in between. CDR1 is GTSNPN and CDR2 is SVGIG in the germline V gene (reference sequence). The CDR3 region is CAWSVGDSRPYNEQFF. Written as DNA, the CDR3 is TGTGCCTGGAGTGTCGGTGATAGTCGACCGTACAATGAGCAGTTCTTC. Filled out from reference TRBV30 and TRBJ2-1, the complete variable domain reads SQTIHQWPATLVQPVGSPLSLECTVEGTSNPNLYWYRQAAGRGLQLLFYSVGIGQISSEVPQNLSASRPQDRQFILSSKKLLLSDSGFYLCAWSVGDSRPYNEQFFGPGTRLTVL.

This clonotype was recorded many times. V usage is TRBV4-1 and J usage is TRBJ1-2; the D is unclear. CDR3 length: 14 residues. Trimming cost V 0 bases and J 2 bases, with 7 bases left between them. CDR1 MGHRA and CDR2 YSYEKL come from the germline V gene. Written as DNA, the CDR3 is TGCGCCAGCAGCCAAGAGACGGGCAACTATGGCTACACCTTC. As protein: CASSQETGNYGYTF.

The genes are TRBV2 and TRBJ1-2, with D possibly matching TRBD1 (5 bases). V was clipped by 8 bases and J by 3 bases, with 13 bases between them. Germline CDR1 SNHLY, CDR2 FYNNEI. The CDR3 is made up of 13 amino acids. The CDR3 sequence: CASYPDIDYGYTF. The CDR3 DNA is TGTGCCAGCTATCCGGACATTGACTATGGCTACACCTTC.

This chain links TRBV4-3 with TRBJ1-5, with unresolved D. The CDR3 extends over 16 amino acids. V was trimmed by 0 bases and J by 5 bases, leaving 14 bases between them. Germline V gene data show CDR1 as LGHNA and CDR2 as YSLEER. This CDR3 is CASSQDYTAPYQPQHF. CDR3 nucleotide sequence: TGCGCCAGCAGCCAAGATTATACAGCTCCTTATCAGCCCCAGCATTTT.

A word on this clonotype: It may be a read error: a sequence one base away is much more abundant. The chain recombines TRBV13 with TRBJ2-3; either TRBD1 or TRBD2 may supply D (6 bases each). Per the germline V gene, CDR1 is PRHDT and CDR2 is FYEKMQ (reference sequence). This CDR3 has 15 residues. CDR3 DNA: TGTACCAGCAGCTTAGCGGACAGAGGATTGAATACGCAGTATTTT. Its protein is CTSSLADRGLNTQYF.

This clonotype was detected a few times. Here the CDR3 DNA reads TGTGCTAGTGGTTTGGGGCAGGCAAGCTCACCCCTCCACTTT. Its protein is CASGLGQASSPLHF. The chain combines TRBV12-5 with TRBJ1-6; D call uncertain. This CDR3 has 14 amino acids. V was pared by 1 base and J by 10 bases, with 11 bases between. Germline assignment: CDR1 LGHNT and CDR2 FRNRAP.

As for this clonotype: A read error may explain this, as a much larger clone is one base away. The chain has TRBV7-9 and TRBJ1-1; tentative D call: TRBD1 (6 bases). Germline V lookup: CDR1 SEHNR, CDR2 FQNEAQ (reference sequence). The CDR3 runs 14 residues. The DNA for the CDR3 is TGTGCCAGCATCTTAATGGGACAGAACACTGAAGCTTTCTTT. Translating it yields CASILMGQNTEAFF.

This chain uses TRBV6-6 with TRBJ2-1, with 16 nucleotides matching TRBD2. The CDR3 covers 18 residues. With 5 bases clipped from V and 5 bases from J, the junction kept 9 bases outside the gene matches. The V gene's germline CDR1 is MNHNY and CDR2 SVGAGI (reference sequence). Here the CDR3 reads CASSPGLAGGPFHNEQFF. The CDR3 nucleotides are TGTGCCAGCAGTCCGGGACTAGCGGGGGGGCCATTCCACAATGAGCAGTTCTTC.

In this sample, this clonotype turned up many times. The chain recombines TRBV7-2 with TRBJ2-1, with D perhaps TRBD2 (6 bases). The CDR3 consists of 14 residues. The germline V gene encodes CDR1 SGHTA and CDR2 FQGNSA. Trimming left V 8 bases short and J 0 bases short, with 11 bases between. The CDR3 DNA follows: TGTGCCAGCGGGACTCCGAGCTCCTACAATGAGCAGTTCTTC. Protein sequence: CASGTPSSYNEQFF.

This clonotype was picked up a small number of times. CDR3 bases: TGTGCCAGCAGTTATCACAGGATGATCACAGATACGCAGTATTTT. Translating it yields CASSYHRMITDTQYF. The V call is TRBV12-3 or TRBV12-4, the J call TRBJ2-3; the D gene is possibly TRBD1 (5 bases). V was cut by 4 bases and J by 2 bases, with 13 bases left in between. This CDR3 region has 15 residues.

This clonotype was seen at least ten times. The J gene is TRBJ2-7, the V gene TRBV5-1; D not certain. V was cut by 2 bases and J by 4 bases, with 13 bases left in between. Per the germline V gene, CDR1 is SGHRS and CDR2 is YFSETQ. The CDR3 totals 14 residues. The chain's CDR3 is CASSFQLGPYEQYF. Here the CDR3 DNA reads TGCGCCAGCAGCTTTCAACTGGGTCCGTACGAGCAGTACTTC. Using reference TRBV5-1 and TRBJ2-7 for the parts outside the CDR3, the full variable domain is KAGVTQTPRYLIKTRGQQVTLSCSPISGHRSVSWYQQTPGQGLQFLFEYFSETQRNKGNFPGRFSGRQFSNSRSEMNVSTLELGDSALYLCASSFQLGPYEQYFGPGTRLTVT.

The rearrangement links TRBV28 to TRBJ1-5; tentative D call: TRBD1 (6 bases). Germline V gives CDR1 MDHEN, CDR2 SYDVKM. Deletions cut 6 bases from V and 7 bases from J, with 10 bases between. This CDR3 comprises 12 residues. The CDR3 coding sequence is TGTGCCAGCAGCGGGGGGGCCCAGCCCCAGCATTTT. It is translated as CASSGGAQPQHF.

The gene calls are TRBV19 and TRBJ2-7, with 11 bases aligning to TRBD2. The CDR3 is 15 residues long. V shed 7 bases, J shed 0 bases, and the junction held 5 bases outside the gene matches. Germline V CDR1 and CDR2: LNHDA, SQIVND (reference sequence). In DNA form, the CDR3 reads TGTGCCAGTACCGAGGGGACTAGCGGCTCCTACGAGCAGTACTTC. Protein: CASTEGTSGSYEQYF.

V usage is TRBV6-2 or TRBV6-3 and J usage is TRBJ2-7, with 8 bases fitting TRBD1. Per the germline V gene, CDR1 is MNHEY and CDR2 is SVGEGT. V trimming: 0 bases; J trimming: 1 base; junction bases outside the gene matches: 8. This CDR3 is 17 amino acids long. The CDR3 loop reads CASSYSTDRGWSYEQYF. The CDR3, as DNA: TGTGCCAGCAGTTACTCGACCGACAGGGGTTGGTCCTACGAGCAGTACTTC.

The chain couples TRBV7-9 to TRBJ2-1; TRBD2 matches at 12 bases. The CDR3 totals 16 residues. V shed 5 bases and J 8 bases; nucleotides not matched to a gene: 10. The V gene's germline CDR1 is SEHNR and CDR2 FQNEAQ (reference sequence). The CDR3 coding sequence is TGTGCCAGCAGCGCTAGCGGGAGGGTTTGGTCGGATGAGCAGTTCTTC. It codes for CASSASGRVWSDEQFF.